This T cell receptor (beta chain) was found in a study of control samples from healthy donors and cancer patients. The V gene's germline CDR1 is SGDLS and CDR2 YYNGEE. CDR3 length: 12 residues. The V end lost 4 bases, the J end lost 5 bases, and 9 bases lay between the germline ends. Sequencing used immunoSEQ multiplex PCR; TCRdb keeps in-frame clones, though not all of them. The sample lists 150,000 to 200,000 clones, 90% to 95% occurring once. This clonotype was obtained from a man between 25 and 39 years old in good health. The chain carries TRBV9 and TRBJ2-5; D gene ambiguous. Sequenced material: blood. The CDR3 nucleotides read TGTGCCAGCAGCCCACCCGGGGAGACCCAGTACTTC. It encodes CASSPPGETQYF.